This is a list of T cell receptor beta chains from one sample in a study of patients and donors after allogeneic stem cell transplantation. TCRdb called the RT-PCR reads again in MiXCR, with one record for every CDR3 protein. The repertoire holds roughly 880,000 distinct CDR3 sequences, with 15% to 20% as singletons. Sequenced material: blood, either unsorted or a sorted T cell fraction (not recorded which). The source is a human donor who was either an allogeneic HSCT recipient or a stem cell or donor lymphocyte infusion donor (not recorded which). It is not recorded whose cells these are; they may come from a transplant donor. Both conserved end residues are part of each CDR3. Each record gives: V gene, D gene, clone size, J gene, CDR3 DNA, CDR3 protein. A D gene is named only where the DNA matches it firmly. Clone size is not always given. Where it is, it says once, few, many or a class for expanded clones.

>TRBV29-1|NA|NA|TRBJ2-1
TGCAGTGGCCTTGGTCCTGAGCAGTTCTTC
CSGLGPEQFF
>TRBV5-1|NA|NA|TRBJ2-3
TGCGCCAGCAGCTTGAGGGCAGGGTGGTCAGATACGCAGTATTTT
CASSLRAGWSDTQYF
>TRBV29-1|TRBD1|NA|TRBJ2-7
TGCAGCGTTGGACAGGGGAACTCCTACGAGCAGTACTTC
CSVGQGNSYEQYF
>TRBV14|NA|few|TRBJ2-1
TGTGCCAGCAGCCAAGATATTGTCAGTTTTTTCGGAAATGAGCAGTTCTTC
CASSQDIVSFFGNEQFF
>TRBV27|NA|NA|TRBJ2-7
TGTGCCAGCAGCCCAGGACAGCCGGGGGCCGAGCAGTACTTC
CASSPGQPGAEQYF
>TRBV7-9|TRBD2|few|TRBJ2-3
TGTGCCAGCAGACCCTCTTCTAGCGGGGGGGCAGATACGCAGTATTTT
CASRPSSSGGADTQYF
>TRBV10-3|NA|many|TRBJ2-7
TGTGCCATCAACCAAAGACAGGTACAAAGGGTCTCCTACGAGCAGTACTTC
CAINQRQVQRVSYEQYF
>TRBV20-1|NA|once|TRBJ2-7
TGCAGTGCTAGAGGCGACTCGCGATCGCCCGAGCAGTACTTC
CSARGDSRSPEQYF
>TRBV24-1|NA|NA|TRBJ2-7
TGTGCCACCAGTCCGGCAGGTGGCGAGCAGTACTTC
CATSPAGGEQYF
>TRBV25-1|TRBD1|few|TRBJ2-3
TGTGCCAGCAGTGAATATCAAGGGACAGGGGGCCCTACAGATACGCAGTATTTT
CASSEYQGTGGPTDTQYF
>TRBV7-9|TRBD1|few|TRBJ2-7
TGTGCCAGCAGCCGACAGGGTGCGAACGAGCAGTACTTC
CASSRQGANEQYF
>TRBV12-3/TRBV12-4|NA|NA|TRBJ1-2
TGTGCCAGCAGTTTGGGCAGGCATGGCTACACCTTC
CASSLGRHGYTF
>TRBV5-5|NA|NA|TRBJ1-4
TGTGCCAGCAGCTTGTATGGGACCGAGGACGAAAAACTGTTTTTT
CASSLYGTEDEKLFF
>TRBV5-1|NA|few|TRBJ2-1
TGCGCCAGCAGCTTGGAGAGGGTAGTCAATGAGCAGTTCTTC
CASSLERVVNEQFF
>TRBV4-1|TRBD2|few|TRBJ2-3
TGCGCCAGCAGCCTTTGGGGGGGGGTCACAGATACGCAGTATTTT
CASSLWGGVTDTQYF
>TRBV6-1|TRBD2|NA|TRBJ2-7
TGTGCCAGCAGTGCCCGGGGACTAGCGTACGAGCAGTACTTC
CASSARGLAYEQYF
>TRBV11-2|TRBD1|few|TRBJ2-7
TGTGCCAGCAGTTCCGGGACAGGGCACTACGAGCAGTACTTC
CASSSGTGHYEQYF
>TRBV20-1|NA|NA|TRBJ1-1
TGCAGTGCTAGAGAGGGCAGCCAGAACACTGAAGCTTTCTTT
CSAREGSQNTEAFF
>TRBV11-3|NA|few|TRBJ2-7
TGTGCCAGCAGCTTAGGCACCCCGGGTCCCTACGAGCAGTACTTC
CASSLGTPGPYEQYF
>TRBV20-1|NA|many|TRBJ2-4
TGCAGTGCTAGGGGGGGAATGGACTTCGACATTCAGTACTTC
CSARGGMDFDIQYF
>TRBV12-3/TRBV12-4|NA|few|TRBJ1-1
TGTGCCAGCAGTGATACAGGGTACACTGAAGCTTTCTTT
CASSDTGYTEAFF
>TRBV4-3|NA|few|TRBJ2-7
TGCGCCAGCAGCCCCGGGGCAGGGTGGTCCTACGAGCAGTACTTC
CASSPGAGWSYEQYF
>TRBV5-8|TRBD1|few|TRBJ2-7
TGTGCCAGCAGGCGGACAGGGGATACCTACGAGCAGTACTTC
CASRRTGDTYEQYF
>TRBV5-1|TRBD1|few|TRBJ2-7
TGCGCCAGCAGTTACAACAGGGGCGGTTTTTCAGGCGAGCAGTACTTC
CASSYNRGGFSGEQYF
>TRBV6-1|TRBD1|few|TRBJ1-1
TGTGCCAGCGGATCAGGACAGGGAATGAACACTGAAGCTTTCTTT
CASGSGQGMNTEAFF
>TRBV12-3/TRBV12-4|NA|few|TRBJ1-4
TGTGCCAGCAGTCCCGACTGGGATGAAAAACTGTTTTTT
CASSPDWDEKLFF
>TRBV6-1|NA|NA|TRBJ2-5
TGTGCCAGCAGACCGGGACAAATAGGGCAAGAGACCCAGTACTTC
CASRPGQIGQETQYF